This T cell receptor (beta chain) was captured in a study of ipilimumab plus nivolumab after autologous stem cell transplantation. Notes on the study in general: Per the authors, repertoire, Treg and microbiota data justify further study.

TCRdb keeps only in-frame clones here, not all; method: immunoSEQ multiplex PCR. The sample includes 17,000 or so clones, less than 75% of them seen just once. This clone rates as medium-sized. Its antigen remains unidentified. V lost 4 bases, J lost 0 bases, and 11 bases lay in between. Germline V gene sequence: CDR1 SGHRS, CDR2 YFSETQ. The CDR3 has 14 amino acids. This receptor was identified in a male donor with diffuse large B-cell lymphoma. J is TRBJ2-7 and V is TRBV5-1; D perhaps matches TRBD2 (5 bases). The specimen was PBMCs, collected in a trial of ipilimumab plus nivolumab as post-transplant consolidation. The CDR3 here is CASSLGITSYEQYF. For the CDR3, the DNA is TGCGCCAGCAGCCTCGGGATCACCTCCTACGAGCAGTACTTC.